This T cell receptor (beta chain) comes out of a study of control samples from healthy donors and cancer patients (dated by TCRdb to the early 2020s). A remark on this clone: No antigen is known for it. Base qualities are not at hand, and no much larger clone is one base apart.

The protocol used for the library was the immunoSEQ multiplex PCR assay. TCRdb mirrors the immuneACCESS table, restricted to in-frame sequences. Some clones are absent from its copies; in checked studies, under half trace to an unresolved V gene, and the reason for the others is unknown. The sample table lists 60,000 to 95,000 clones, approximately 88% of them with a count of one. The ten biggest clones cover about 14% of the sample. The CDR3 has 14 amino acids, counting the end cysteine and phenylalanine. Just the 42-base CDR3 DNA is kept, in frame starting at base 1. CDR1 and CDR2 were assigned from the germline V gene as KGHSH and LQKENI. V lost 3 bases and J lost 6 bases; the stretch between them is 14 bases long.

The sequenced material came from blood. This TCR was recovered from a man over 45 in good health. The sequence links TRBV18 to TRBJ1-2, and the D gene may be TRBD1, 6 bases matching. The DNA reads as follows: TGTGCCAGCTCACCCGGGACACAGGAACATGGCTACACCTTC. It translates to CASSPGTQEHGYTF.